The subject of this entry is one T cell receptor (beta chain). The data are from a study of blood T cell repertoires in COVID-19. In the study overall: Acute and convalescent COVID-19 specimens originated in the United States, Italy and Spain. Sample material is recorded as cDNA or gDNA derived from T cells, B-cell-depleted T cells, or PBMCs.

CDR3 length equals 15 residues. The V and J ends lost 0 bases and 8 bases respectively, with 14 bases between them. Germline lookup yields CDR1 SGDLS and CDR2 YYNGEE. Sequencing used immunoSEQ multiplex PCR; TCRdb keeps in-frame clones, though not all of them. The data hold 65,000 to 75,000 clones, with roughly nine tenths observed a single time. The V and J genes are TRBV9 and TRBJ1-4; the D gene is possibly TRBD1 (6 bases). The TCR comes from a woman in her fifties or sixties with active COVID-19. Sequenced input: peripheral blood. The CDR3 DNA reads TGTGCCAGCAGCGTAGGGGTGGGGGCGAGGGAAAAACTGTTTTTT. Translating it yields CASSVGVGAREKLFF.